The clone carrying this TCR beta chain showed up just once. This sample was taken from a study of blood T cell repertoires in COVID-19. About the study: Samples taken during acute and convalescent COVID-19 were collected in the United States, Italy and Spain. In each case, the material was cDNA or gDNA derived from T cells, B-cell-depleted T cells, or PBMCs.

The assay was immunoSEQ multiplex PCR, and TCRdb's table has in-frame clones only and misses some. The sample includes 120,000 or so clones, approximately 91% of them seen just once. The CDR3 totals 13 residues. Trimming cost V 4 bases and J 5 bases, with 11 bases left between them. Germline CDR1 SNHLY, CDR2 FYNNEI. The sample comprised peripheral blood. The gene calls are TRBV2 and TRBJ1-2; D is uncertain. This receptor was taken from a woman aged 80 or older with acute or convalescent COVID-19. The CDR3 here is CASSGRAEYGYTF. The CDR3, as DNA: TGTGCCAGCAGTGGGCGGGCAGAATATGGCTACACCTTC. Full variable domain (outside the CDR3, taken from reference TRBV2 and TRBJ1-2): EPEVTQTPSHQVTQMGQEVILRCVPISNHLYFYWYRQILGQKVEFLVSFYNNEISEKSEIFDDQFSVERPDGSNFTLKIRSTKLEDSAMYFCASSGRAEYGYTFGSGTRLTVV.